The next 6 T cell receptor beta chains were all read from a single sample in a study of CD8 T cells in Susac syndrome. RNA, at roughly 0.45 to 1 ug, was reverse transcribed with random hexamers. TCRdb fed the immunoSEQ multiplex PCR reads into MiXCR, producing one record per CDR3 protein. The data contain 100,000 to 150,000 distinct CDR3 sequences, over 85% of them seen just once; the ten biggest clones take up approximately 0.31%. Specimen: CD8+ T cells from PBMCs. These receptors originate from a human donor with multiple sclerosis.

The chain has TRBV20-1 and TRBJ2-2; D ambiguous. Trimming shortened V by 1 base and J by 7 bases, and 19 bases separated the two germline ends. The CDR3 loop spans 16 amino acids. CDR1 is DFQATT, CDR2 SNEGSKA, per germline (reference sequence). DNA of the CDR3: TGCAGTGCTAGAGTCCCCCTTGACACGGACCGCGGGGAGCTGTTTTTT. It encodes CSARVPLDTDRGELFF.

This clonotype was detected only once. The genes are TRBV6-2 or TRBV6-3 and TRBJ2-7; D possibly corresponds to TRBD1 (6 bases). Per germline, CDR1 MNHEY and CDR2 SVGEGT. This CDR3 contains 18 residues. The V gene lost 2 bases and the J gene lost 2 bases, with 22 bases spanning the gap. CDR3 amino acids: CASSYPKTRDILPYEQYV. In nucleotides, the CDR3 is TGTGCCAGCAGTTACCCTAAGACCCGGGACATCTTACCCTACGAGCAGTACGTC.

This clonotype was recorded a few times. V gene TRBV12-3 or TRBV12-4 combines with J gene TRBJ1-5; D is undetermined. V shed 2 bases and J shed 3 bases, with 8 bases lying between them. The CDR3 extends over 14 amino acids. CDR3 loop: CASSLPGSNQPQHF. The CDR3 bases are TGTGCCAGCAGTTTACCGGGTTCCAATCAGCCCCAGCATTTT.

The CDR3 DNA reads TGTGCCAGCAGCGCCCCGGGACCGAGCACAGATACGCAGTATTTT. It codes for CASSAPGPSTDTQYF. The rearrangement joins TRBV9 to TRBJ2-3; either TRBD1 or TRBD2 may supply D (5 bases each). CDR3 length: 15 amino acids. CDR1 and CDR2 from the germline V gene are SGDLS and YYNGEE. The V gene lost 3 bases and the J gene lost 0 bases, with 11 bases spanning the gap.

V gene TRBV5-6 combines with J gene TRBJ2-5; weak D call: TRBD2 (5 bases). Germline V gene data show CDR1 as SGHDT and CDR2 as YYEEEE. The CDR3 sequence is 17 residues long. Trimming removed 0 bases at V and 0 bases at J, with 15 bases between. This chain's CDR3 is CASSLAGVPADQETQYF. For the CDR3, the DNA is TGTGCCAGCAGCTTGGCCGGGGTCCCAGCCGACCAAGAGACCCAGTACTTC.

CDR3 DNA sequence: TGTGCCATCAGTGAAACCCCGGACTCCCAAGAGACCCAGTACTTC. Amino acid sequence: CAISETPDSQETQYF. The J gene is TRBJ2-5, the V gene TRBV10-3; D possibly corresponds to TRBD2 (5 bases). The CDR3 loop spans 15 amino acids. Trimming shortened V by 3 bases and J by 1 base, and 12 bases separated the two germline ends. Germline assignment: CDR1 ENHRY and CDR2 SYGVKD.